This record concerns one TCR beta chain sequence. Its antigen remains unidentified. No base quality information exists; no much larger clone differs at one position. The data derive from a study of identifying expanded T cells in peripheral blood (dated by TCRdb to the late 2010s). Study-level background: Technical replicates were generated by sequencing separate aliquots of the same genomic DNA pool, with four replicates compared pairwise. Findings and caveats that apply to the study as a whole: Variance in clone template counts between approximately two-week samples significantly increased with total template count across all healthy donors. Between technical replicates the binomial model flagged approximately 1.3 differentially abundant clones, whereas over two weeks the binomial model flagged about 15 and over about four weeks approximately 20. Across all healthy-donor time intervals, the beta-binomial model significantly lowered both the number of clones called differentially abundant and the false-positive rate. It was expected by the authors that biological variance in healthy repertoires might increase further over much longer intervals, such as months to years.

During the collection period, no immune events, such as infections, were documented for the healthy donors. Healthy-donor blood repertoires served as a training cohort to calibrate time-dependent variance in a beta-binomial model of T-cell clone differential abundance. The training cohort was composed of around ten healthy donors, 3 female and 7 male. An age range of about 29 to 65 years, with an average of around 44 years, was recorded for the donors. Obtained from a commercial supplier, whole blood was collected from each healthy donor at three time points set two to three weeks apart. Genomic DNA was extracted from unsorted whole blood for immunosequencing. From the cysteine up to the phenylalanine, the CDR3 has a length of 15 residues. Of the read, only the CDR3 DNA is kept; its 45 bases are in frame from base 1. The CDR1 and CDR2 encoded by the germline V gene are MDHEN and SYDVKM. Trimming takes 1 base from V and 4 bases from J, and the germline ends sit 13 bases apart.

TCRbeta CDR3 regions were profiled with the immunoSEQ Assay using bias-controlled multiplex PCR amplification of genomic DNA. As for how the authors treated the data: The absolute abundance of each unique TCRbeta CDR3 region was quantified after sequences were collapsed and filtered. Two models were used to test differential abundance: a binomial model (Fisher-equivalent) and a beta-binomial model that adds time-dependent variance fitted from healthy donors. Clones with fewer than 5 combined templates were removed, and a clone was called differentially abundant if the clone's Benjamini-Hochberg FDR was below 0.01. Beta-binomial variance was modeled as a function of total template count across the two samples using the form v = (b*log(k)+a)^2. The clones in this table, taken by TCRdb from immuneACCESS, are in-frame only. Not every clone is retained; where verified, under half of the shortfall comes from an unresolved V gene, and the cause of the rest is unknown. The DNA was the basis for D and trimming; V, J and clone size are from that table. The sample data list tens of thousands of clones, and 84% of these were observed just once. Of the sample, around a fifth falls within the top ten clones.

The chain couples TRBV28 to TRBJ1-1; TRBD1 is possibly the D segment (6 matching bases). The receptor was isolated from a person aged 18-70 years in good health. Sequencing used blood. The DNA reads TGTGCCAGCAGTTTATCCCCAGGGGTGAGCACTGAAGCTTTCTTT. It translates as CASSLSPGVSTEAFF. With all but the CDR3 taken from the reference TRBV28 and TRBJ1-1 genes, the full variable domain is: DVKVTQSSRYLVKRTGEKVFLECVQDMDHENMFWYRQDPGLGLRLIYFSYDVKMKEKGDIPEGYSVSREKKERFSLILESASTNQTSMYLCASSLSPGVSTEAFFGQGTRLTVV.